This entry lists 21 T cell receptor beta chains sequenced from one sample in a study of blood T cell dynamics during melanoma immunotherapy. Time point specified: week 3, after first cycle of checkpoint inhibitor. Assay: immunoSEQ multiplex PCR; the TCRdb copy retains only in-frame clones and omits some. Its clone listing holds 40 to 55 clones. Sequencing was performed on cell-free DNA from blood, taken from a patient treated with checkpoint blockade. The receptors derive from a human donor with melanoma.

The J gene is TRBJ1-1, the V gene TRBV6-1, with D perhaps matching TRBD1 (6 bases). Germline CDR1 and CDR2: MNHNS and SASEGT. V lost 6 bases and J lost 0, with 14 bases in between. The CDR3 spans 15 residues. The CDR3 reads CASSPRQAMNTEAFF. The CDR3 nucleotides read TGTGCCAGCAGCCCCAGACAGGCGATGAACACTGAAGCTTTCTTT.

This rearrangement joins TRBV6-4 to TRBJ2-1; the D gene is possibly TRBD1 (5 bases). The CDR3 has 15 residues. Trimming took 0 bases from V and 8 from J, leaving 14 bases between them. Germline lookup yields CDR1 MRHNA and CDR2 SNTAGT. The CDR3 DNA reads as TGTGCCAGCAGTGACTCGACTCAGGGATCAGATGAGCAGTTCTTC. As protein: CASSDSTQGSDEQFF.

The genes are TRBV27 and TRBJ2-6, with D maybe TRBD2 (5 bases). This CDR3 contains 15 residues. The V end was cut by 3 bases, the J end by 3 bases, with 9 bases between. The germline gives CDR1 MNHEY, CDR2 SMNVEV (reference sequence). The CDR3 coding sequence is TGTGCCAGCAGTTTTCGGGGAAGTGGGGCCAACGTCCTGACTTTC. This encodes CASSFRGSGANVLTF.

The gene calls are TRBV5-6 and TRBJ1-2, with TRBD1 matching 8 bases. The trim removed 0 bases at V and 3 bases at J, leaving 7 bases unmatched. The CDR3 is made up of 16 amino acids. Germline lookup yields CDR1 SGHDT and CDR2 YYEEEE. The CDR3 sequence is CASSLGSGGADYGYTF. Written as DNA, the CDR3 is TGTGCCAGCAGCTTGGGTTCAGGGGGCGCGGACTATGGCTACACCTTC.

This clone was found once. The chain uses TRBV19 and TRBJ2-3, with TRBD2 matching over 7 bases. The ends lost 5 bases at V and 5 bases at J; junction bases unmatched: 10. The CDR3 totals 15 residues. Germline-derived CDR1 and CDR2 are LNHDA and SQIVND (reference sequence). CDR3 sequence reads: CASSPGRGAVDTQYF. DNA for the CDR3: TGTGCCAGTAGTCCGGGGAGGGGTGCCGTAGATACGCAGTATTTT.

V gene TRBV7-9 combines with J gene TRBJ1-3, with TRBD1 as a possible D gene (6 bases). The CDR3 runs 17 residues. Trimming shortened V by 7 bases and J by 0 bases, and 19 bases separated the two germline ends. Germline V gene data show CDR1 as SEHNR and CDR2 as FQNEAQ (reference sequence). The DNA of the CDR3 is TGTGCCAGCATCAAAAAGACAGGCCCCTACTCTGGAAACACCATATATTTT. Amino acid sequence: CASIKKTGPYSGNTIYF.

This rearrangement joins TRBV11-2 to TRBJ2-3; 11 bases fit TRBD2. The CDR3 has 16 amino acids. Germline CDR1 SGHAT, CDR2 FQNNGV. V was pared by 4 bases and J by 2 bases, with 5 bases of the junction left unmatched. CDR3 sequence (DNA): TGTGCCAGCAGCTCTTTAGCGGGAGGGACCACAGATACGCAGTATTTT. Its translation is CASSSLAGGTTDTQYF.

The CDR3 reads CTSSVDRLCTKRANVLAF. The CDR3 region has the DNA TGCACTAGCAGTGTGGACCGTTTGTGCACAAAGCGGGCCAACGTCCTGGCTTTC. V gene TRBV1 combines with J gene TRBJ2-6; TRBD2 is taken as the D call from the table, unchecked against the DNA. TRBV1 represents a pseudogene. This CDR3 is 18 amino acids long.

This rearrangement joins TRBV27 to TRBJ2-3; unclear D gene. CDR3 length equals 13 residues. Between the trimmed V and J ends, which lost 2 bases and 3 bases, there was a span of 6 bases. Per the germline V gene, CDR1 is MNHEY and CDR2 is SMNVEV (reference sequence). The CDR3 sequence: CASSLMRTDTQYF. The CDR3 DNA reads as TGTGCCAGCAGTTTAATGAGAACAGATACGCAGTATTTT.

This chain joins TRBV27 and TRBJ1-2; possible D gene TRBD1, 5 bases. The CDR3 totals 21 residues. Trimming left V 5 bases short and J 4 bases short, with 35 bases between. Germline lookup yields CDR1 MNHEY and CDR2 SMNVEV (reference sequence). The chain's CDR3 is CASSGGALETGRRPTGYGYTF. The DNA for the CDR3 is TGTGCCAGCAGTGGGGGTGCGTTAGAAACCGGACGGAGACCTACGGGCTATGGCTACACCTTC.

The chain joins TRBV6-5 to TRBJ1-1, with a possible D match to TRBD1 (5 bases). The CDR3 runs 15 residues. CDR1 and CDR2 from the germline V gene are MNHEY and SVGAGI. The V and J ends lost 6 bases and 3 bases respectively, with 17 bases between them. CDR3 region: CASRNQWGVDTEAFF. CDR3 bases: TGTGCCAGCAGAAACCAATGGGGGGTTGACACTGAAGCTTTCTTT.

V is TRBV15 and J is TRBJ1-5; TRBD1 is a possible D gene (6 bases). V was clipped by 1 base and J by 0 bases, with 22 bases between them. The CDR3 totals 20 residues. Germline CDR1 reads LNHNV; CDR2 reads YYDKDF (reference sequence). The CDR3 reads CATSRGSGGPILYSNQPQHF. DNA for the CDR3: TGTGCCACCAGCAGAGGAAGTGGGGGGCCTATCCTCTATAGCAATCAGCCCCAGCATTTT. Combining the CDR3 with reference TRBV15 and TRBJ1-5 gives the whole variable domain DAMVIQNPRYQVTQFGKPVTLSCSQTLNHNVMYWYQQKSSQAPKLLFHYYDKDFNNEADTPDNFQSRRPNTSFCFLDIRSPGLGDTAMYLCATSRGSGGPILYSNQPQHFGDGTRLSIL.

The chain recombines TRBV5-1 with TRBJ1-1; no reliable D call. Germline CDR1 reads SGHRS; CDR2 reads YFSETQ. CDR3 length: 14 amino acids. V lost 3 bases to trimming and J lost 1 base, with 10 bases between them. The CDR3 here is CASSYEPRNTEAFF. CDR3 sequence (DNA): TGCGCCAGCAGCTACGAGCCAAGGAACACTGAAGCTTTCTTT.

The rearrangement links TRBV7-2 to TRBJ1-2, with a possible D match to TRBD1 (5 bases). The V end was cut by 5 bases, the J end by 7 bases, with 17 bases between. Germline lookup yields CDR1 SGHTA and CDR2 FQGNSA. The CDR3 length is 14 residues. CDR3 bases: TGTGCCAGCAGCCGCCGGGGGAGTCCCGGTGGCTACACCTTC. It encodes CASSRRGSPGGYTF.

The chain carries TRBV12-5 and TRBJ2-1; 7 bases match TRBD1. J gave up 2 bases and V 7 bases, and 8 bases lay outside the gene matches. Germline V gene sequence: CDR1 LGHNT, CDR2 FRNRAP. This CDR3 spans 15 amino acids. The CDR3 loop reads CASAPDRDAYNEQFF. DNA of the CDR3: TGTGCTAGTGCCCCTGACAGGGACGCCTACAATGAGCAGTTCTTC.

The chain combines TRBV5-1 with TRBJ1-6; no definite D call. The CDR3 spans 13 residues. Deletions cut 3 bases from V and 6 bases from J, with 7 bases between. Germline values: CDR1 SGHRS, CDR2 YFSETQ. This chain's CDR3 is CASSSIFNSPLHF. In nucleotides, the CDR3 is TGCGCCAGCAGCTCGATCTTTAATTCACCCCTCCACTTT.

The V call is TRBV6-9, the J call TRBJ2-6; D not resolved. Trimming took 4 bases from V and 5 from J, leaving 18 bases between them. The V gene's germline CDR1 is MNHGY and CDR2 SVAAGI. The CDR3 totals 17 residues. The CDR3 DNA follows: TGTGCCAGCAGTTCACCGATACGACAAAGTCGGGCCAACGTCCTGACTTTC. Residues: CASSSPIRQSRANVLTF.

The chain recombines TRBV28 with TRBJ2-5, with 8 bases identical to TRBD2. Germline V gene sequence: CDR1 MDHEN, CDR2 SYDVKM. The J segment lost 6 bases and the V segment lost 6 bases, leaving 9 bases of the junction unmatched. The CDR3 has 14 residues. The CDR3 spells CASSLGGGAKTQYF. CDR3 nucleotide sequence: TGTGCCAGCAGCCTCGGGGGGGGTGCGAAGACCCAGTACTTC.

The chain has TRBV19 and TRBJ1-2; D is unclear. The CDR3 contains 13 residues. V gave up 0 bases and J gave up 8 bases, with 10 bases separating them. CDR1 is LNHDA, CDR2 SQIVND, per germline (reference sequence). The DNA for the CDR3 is TGTGCCAGTAGTATAGATCGGATCGGGGGCTACACCTTC. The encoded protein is CASSIDRIGGYTF.

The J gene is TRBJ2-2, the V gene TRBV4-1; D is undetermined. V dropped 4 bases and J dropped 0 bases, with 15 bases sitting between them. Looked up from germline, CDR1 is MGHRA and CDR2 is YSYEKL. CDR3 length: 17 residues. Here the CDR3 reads CASSLGPDGANTGELFF. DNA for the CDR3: TGCGCCAGCAGCCTAGGCCCGGATGGGGCGAACACCGGGGAGCTGTTTTTT.

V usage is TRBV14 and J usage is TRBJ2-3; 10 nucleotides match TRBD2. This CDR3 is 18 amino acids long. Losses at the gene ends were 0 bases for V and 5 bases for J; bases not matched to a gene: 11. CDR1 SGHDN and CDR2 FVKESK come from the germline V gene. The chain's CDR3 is CASSQDWPAGGRIDTQYF. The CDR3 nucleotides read TGTGCCAGCAGCCAAGATTGGCCAGCGGGAGGGAGGATAGATACGCAGTATTTT.